This is a list of T cell receptor beta chains from one sample in a study of blood T cell repertoires in COVID-19. The protocol was immunoSEQ multiplex PCR, while the TCRdb copy is restricted to in-frame clones and leaves out a portion. The table includes some 98,000 clones, 82% detected once. Sequenced input: peripheral blood. These receptors originate from a man between 65 and 85 years old with active or convalescent COVID-19. The CDR3 runs from the conserved cysteine through the conserved F or W. D genes are given only for firm matches. Clone size appears in some rows only: once, few, many, or a class for an expanded clone.

>TRBV14|NA|TRBJ2-5|NA
TGTGCCAGCAGCCGAATGACAGCCACACAAGAGACCCAGTACTTC
CASSRMTATQETQYF
>TRBV7-3|NA|TRBJ2-2|NA
TGTGCCAGCAGCTTAAATGGAGAGCCCACCGGGGAGCTGTTTTTT
CASSLNGEPTGELFF
>TRBV4-3|NA|TRBJ1-1|NA
TGCGCCAGCAGCCAAGATAGCGAATCGGAAGCTTTCTTT
CASSQDSESEAFF
>TRBV3-1/TRBV3-2|NA|TRBJ1-1|NA
TGTGCCAGCAGCCAAGATCTAAATGAAGCTTTCTTT
CASSQDLNEAFF
>TRBV10-2|NA|TRBJ2-7|NA
TGCGCCAATTCCCCCGGGTTTGGCCACGAGCAGTACTTC
CANSPGFGHEQYF
>TRBV9|NA|TRBJ1-2|NA
TGTGCCAGCAGCGTAGCATCCGGGGAAGGGGGCTACACCTTC
CASSVASGEGGYTF
>TRBV6-6|few|TRBJ2-7|NA
TGTGCCAGCAGTCCCTCAGGGTTTTTCGAGCAGTACTTC
CASSPSGFFEQYF
>TRBV5-1|NA|TRBJ2-3|NA
TGCGCCAGCAGCTCCAGGGAAAGCACAGATACGCAGTATTTT
CASSSRESTDTQYF
>TRBV27|NA|TRBJ2-3|TRBD2
TGTGCCAGCCGGATCCTAGCGGGAATCACAGATACGCAGTATTTT
CASRILAGITDTQYF
>TRBV18|NA|TRBJ2-2|NA
TGTGCCAGCTCACCGAACGCCGGGGGAACCACCGGGGAGCTGTTTTTT
CASSPNAGGTTGELFF
>TRBV19|NA|TRBJ2-3|TRBD2
TGTGCCAGTACCACCCTATCCCTAGGAGCGGGGGGCCGTGGAGATACGCAGTATTTT
CASTTLSLGAGGRGDTQYF
>TRBV5-4|NA|TRBJ2-1|TRBD1
TGTGCCAGCAGCCAAGGACAGGGTGGCTACAATGAGCAGTTCTTC
CASSQGQGGYNEQFF
>TRBV5-1|NA|TRBJ2-1|NA
TGCGCCAGCAGCTTGACTGGGAGCTCCTACAATGAGCAGTTCTTC
CASSLTGSSYNEQFF
>TRBV19|NA|TRBJ1-6|TRBD1
TGTGCCAGTCGGAGGACAGGGGGCAACTCACCCCTCCACTTT
CASRRTGGNSPLHF
>TRBV3-1/TRBV3-2|once|TRBJ2-5|TRBD2
TGTGCCAGCAGCCCCAGTGTAGCGGGGGTGCCTTCAGTGTCCCAGTACTTC
CASSPSVAGVPSVSQYF
>TRBV15|few|TRBJ2-5|TRBD2
TGTGCCACCAGCACTAGCGGGGGCTCCCAACAAGAGACCCAGTACTTC
CATSTSGGSQQETQYF
>TRBV7-8|NA|TRBJ1-1|NA
TGTGCCAGCAGCTTAAGTCAGGGTAGAACTGAAGCTTTCTTT
CASSLSQGRTEAFF
>TRBV30|NA|TRBJ2-7|TRBD1
TGTGCCTGCTACATACCGGGACAGGCCTACGAGCAGTACTTC
CACYIPGQAYEQYF
>TRBV6-2/TRBV6-3|NA|TRBJ2-3|TRBD1
TGTGCCAGCAGTTATGGACAGGGGGCCCTCACAGATACGCAGTATTTT
CASSYGQGALTDTQYF
>TRBV5-6|once|TRBJ2-7|TRBD1
TGTGCCAGCAGCTTGGTGGACAGGGGTGCTTACGAGCAGTACTTC
CASSLVDRGAYEQYF
>TRBV18|NA|TRBJ2-1|TRBD1
TGTGCCAGCTCACGTGCGGGACAGGACCTCTACAATGAGCAGTTCTTC
CASSRAGQDLYNEQFF
>TRBV7-6|NA|TRBJ2-7|TRBD1
TGTGCCAGCAGCCACTGGACAGGGGGGAACTCCTACGAGCAGTACTTC
CASSHWTGGNSYEQYF
>TRBV7-9|NA|TRBJ1-2|NA
TGTGCCAGCAGCCCTGACTATGGCTACACCTTC
CASSPDYGYTF
>TRBV6-4|NA|TRBJ1-6|NA
TGTGCCAGCACCATCAGTCTAGTGAGGGCCCGCGGCGGATTCACCCTCCACTTT
CASTISLVRARGGFTLHF
>TRBV30|NA|TRBJ1-5|TRBD1
TGTGCCTGGAGTGTATCCCCAGGGGGTCAGCCCCAGCATTTT
CAWSVSPGGQPQHF
>TRBV7-9|few|TRBJ2-7|NA
TGTGCCAGCAGACCTACAGGGTCGTATTCCTACGAGCAGTACTTC
CASRPTGSYSYEQYF
>TRBV19|NA|TRBJ1-5|NA
TGTGCCAGTAGCCATAGGGGGGGTTATCAGCCCCAGCATTTT
CASSHRGGYQPQHF
>TRBV4-2|NA|TRBJ2-7|NA
TGTGCCAGCAGCCAAGATAAGGGGGCCTACGAGCAGTACTTC
CASSQDKGAYEQYF
>TRBV2|NA|TRBJ2-7|NA
TGTGCCAGCAGTGAATTCGGGTCAGGGGTGCTCGAGCAGTACTTC
CASSEFGSGVLEQYF
>TRBV2|once|TRBJ1-2|TRBD1
TGTGCCAGCACCGTACGACAGGGCGACTATGGCTACACCTTC
CASTVRQGDYGYTF
>TRBV3-1/TRBV3-2|NA|TRBJ1-6|NA
TGTGCCAGCAGCCCGCAGGGGTTCAATTCACCCCTCCACTTT
CASSPQGFNSPLHF
>TRBV19|few|TRBJ1-5|NA
TGTGCCAGTAGTATCGGTTCCCTACCGCCCCAGCATTTT
CASSIGSLPPQHF
>TRBV30|NA|TRBJ2-7|NA
TGTGCCTGGAGAAGAAGGGGCAGACCCTACGAGCAGTACTTC
CAWRRRGRPYEQYF
>TRBV11-2|NA|TRBJ2-5|NA
TGTGCCAGCAGCCCTTGGGGGGGCTTGGGACAAGAGACCCAGTACTTC
CASSPWGGLGQETQYF
>TRBV7-2|few|TRBJ2-3|TRBD2
TGTGCCAGCAGCCCACTAGCGGGGGATCGAGATACGCAGTATTTT
CASSPLAGDRDTQYF
>TRBV11-3|NA|TRBJ2-4|NA
TGTGCCAGCAGCTTTTCGAAAAACATTCAGTACTTC
CASSFSKNIQYF
>TRBV6-5|NA|TRBJ2-7|NA
TGTGCCAGCAGTTACTCGGCAGGGTCTCTCGAGCAGTACTTC
CASSYSAGSLEQYF
>TRBV4-1|NA|TRBJ2-1|NA
TGCGCCAGCAGCCCCGTTGGTAGCTCCTACAATGAGCAGTTCTTC
CASSPVGSSYNEQFF
>TRBV3-1/TRBV3-2|NA|TRBJ2-7|TRBD1
TGTGCCAGCAGCGATGGACAGGGACCAAACGAGCAGTACTTC
CASSDGQGPNEQYF
>TRBV6-1|NA|TRBJ2-7|NA
TGTGCCAGCAGTGATCGTTACGAGCAGTACTTC
CASSDRYEQYF
>TRBV7-6|NA|TRBJ1-3|NA
TGTGCCAGCAGCTTCGCGGCTCGGGACTCTGGAAACACCATATATTTT
CASSFAARDSGNTIYF
>TRBV6-2/TRBV6-3|NA|TRBJ2-5|TRBD1
TGTGCCAGCAGTTGGGACAGGGCCCCAGAGACCCAGTACTTC
CASSWDRAPETQYF